This T cell receptor beta chain was captured in a study of PD-L1 blockade in urothelial cancer. Study-wide context: Male patients with bladder-origin urothelial cancer numbered about 90% of the 29. Researchers found blood samples held a median of 141,255 T cells.

Time point indicated: pretreatment peripheral blood. Synthetic templates analogous to TCR were spiked into all PCRs individually. The table came from immunoSEQ multiplex PCR; TCRdb's copy has only in-frame clones and leaves some out. The profile shows around 130,000 clones, approximately 84% of them singletons. The germline gives CDR1 SGHRS, CDR2 YFSETQ. V gave up 3 bases and J gave up 4 bases; unmatched junction bases: 5. The CDR3 is made up of 14 amino acids. The sample here was PBMCs, taken around atezolizumab (anti-PD-L1) treatment. The J gene is TRBJ1-1, the V gene TRBV5-1, with TRBD1 matching over 8 bases. The sequence was obtained from a man aged 50 to 59 with urothelial cancer. The CDR3 sequence is CASSWGTGGTEAFF. CDR3 in DNA: TGCGCCAGCAGCTGGGGGACAGGCGGCACTGAAGCTTTCTTT.